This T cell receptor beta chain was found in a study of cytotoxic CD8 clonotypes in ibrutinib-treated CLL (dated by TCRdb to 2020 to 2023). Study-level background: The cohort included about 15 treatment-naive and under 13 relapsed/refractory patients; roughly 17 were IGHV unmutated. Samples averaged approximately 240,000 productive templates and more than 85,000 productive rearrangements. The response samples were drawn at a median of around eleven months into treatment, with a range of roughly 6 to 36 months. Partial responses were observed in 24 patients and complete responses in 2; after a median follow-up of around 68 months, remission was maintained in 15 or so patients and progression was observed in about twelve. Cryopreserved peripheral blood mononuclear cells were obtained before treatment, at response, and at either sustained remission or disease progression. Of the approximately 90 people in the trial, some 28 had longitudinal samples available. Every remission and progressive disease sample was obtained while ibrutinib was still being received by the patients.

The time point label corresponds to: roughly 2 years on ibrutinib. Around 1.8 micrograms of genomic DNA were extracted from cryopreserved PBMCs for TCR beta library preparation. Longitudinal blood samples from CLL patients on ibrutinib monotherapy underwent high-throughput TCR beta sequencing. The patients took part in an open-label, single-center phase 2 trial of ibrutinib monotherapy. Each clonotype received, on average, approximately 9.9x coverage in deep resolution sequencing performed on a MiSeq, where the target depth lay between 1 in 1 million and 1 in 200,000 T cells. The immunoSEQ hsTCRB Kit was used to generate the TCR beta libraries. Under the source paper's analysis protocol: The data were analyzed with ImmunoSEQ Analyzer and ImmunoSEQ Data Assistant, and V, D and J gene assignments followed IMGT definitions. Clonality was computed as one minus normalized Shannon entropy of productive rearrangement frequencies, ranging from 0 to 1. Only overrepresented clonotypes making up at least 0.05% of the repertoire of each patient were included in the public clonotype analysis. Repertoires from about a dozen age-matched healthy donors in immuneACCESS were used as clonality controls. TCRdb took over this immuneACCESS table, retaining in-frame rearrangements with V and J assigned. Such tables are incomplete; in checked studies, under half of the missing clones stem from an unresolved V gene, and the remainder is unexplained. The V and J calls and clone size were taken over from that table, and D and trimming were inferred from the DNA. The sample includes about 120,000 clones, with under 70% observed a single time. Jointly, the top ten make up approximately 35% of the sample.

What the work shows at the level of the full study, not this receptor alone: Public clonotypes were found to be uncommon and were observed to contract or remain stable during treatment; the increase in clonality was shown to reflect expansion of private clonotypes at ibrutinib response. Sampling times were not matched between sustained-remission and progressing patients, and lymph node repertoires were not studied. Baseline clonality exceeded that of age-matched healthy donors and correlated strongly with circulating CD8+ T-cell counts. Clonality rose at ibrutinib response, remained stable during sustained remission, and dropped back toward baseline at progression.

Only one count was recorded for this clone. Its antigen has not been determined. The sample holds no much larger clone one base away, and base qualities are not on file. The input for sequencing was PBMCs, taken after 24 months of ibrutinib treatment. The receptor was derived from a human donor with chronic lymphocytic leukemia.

The DNA is as follows: TGCAGCGTTGTCGGGATCCAAGAGACCCAGTACTTC. This yields the protein CSVVGIQETQYF. The rearranged segments are TRBV29-1 and TRBJ2-5; TRBD2 is a weak D gene call, 5 bases matching. The CDR3, from cysteine to phenylalanine, totals 12 residues. Only the CDR3 DNA stays, 36 bases, in frame from base 1. The trim is 4 bases for V and 1 base for J, with a gap of 7 bases between the germline ends. As encoded in the germline V gene, CDR1 is SQVTM while CDR2 is ANQGSEA. The variable domain in full, with residues beyond the CDR3 obtained from the reference TRBV29-1 and TRBJ2-5 genes, is SAVISQKPSRDICQRGTSLTIQCQVDSQVTMMFWYRQQPGQSLTLIATANQGSEATYESGFVIDKFPISRPNLTFSTLTVSNMSPEDSSIYLCSVVGIQETQYFGPGTRLLVL.